Listed here are 15 T cell receptor beta chains from one sample, sequenced in a study of cytomegalovirus exposure and HLA in healthy donors. The PCR ran on 60 Vbeta and 13 Jbeta primers. Libraries were prepared by immunoSEQ multiplex PCR; TCRdb keeps only in-frame clonotypes and omits some of them. The sample yields roughly 180,000 clones, more than 75% seen once. The sample comprised PBMCs. These receptors were taken from a man aged 40-49 years in good health and CMV-seronegative.

The chain employs TRBV2 and TRBJ2-5, with no clear D. Trimming shortened V by 6 bases and J by 0 bases, and 5 bases separated the two germline ends. CDR1 and CDR2 from the germline V gene are SNHLY and FYNNEI. This CDR3 spans 12 amino acids. The CDR3 region is CASRRDQETQYF. The CDR3 DNA reads as TGTGCCAGCAGACGCGACCAAGAGACCCAGTACTTC.

This clone was picked up a small number of times. The genes are TRBV6-5 and TRBJ1-1; TRBD1 is a possible D gene (5 bases). Per germline, CDR1 MNHEY and CDR2 SVGAGI. Trimming removed 3 bases at V and 4 bases at J, with 6 bases between. The CDR3 spans 12 residues. The CDR3 DNA is TGTGCCAGCAGTTATGGGGCCACTGAAGCTTTCTTT. This encodes CASSYGATEAFF.

The gene calls are TRBV19 and TRBJ1-2, with D uncertain. The germline V and J ends were trimmed by 2 bases and 2 bases, with 9 bases remaining between them. The CDR3 totals 14 residues. Germline V gives CDR1 LNHDA, CDR2 SQIVND (reference sequence). The CDR3 coding sequence is TGTGCCAGTAGTATAAGCGGGGAAAACTATGGCTACACCTTC. Its protein product is CASSISGENYGYTF.

The chain combines TRBV7-2 with TRBJ2-7; the match to TRBD1 covers 7 bases. The germline CDR1 and CDR2 sequences are SGHTA and FQGNSA. V lost 4 bases to trimming and J lost 5 bases; unmatched junction nucleotides: 8. The length of the CDR3 is 14 residues. This chain's CDR3 is CASSSGRGIDEQYF. The CDR3 nucleotides are TGTGCCAGCAGCTCTGGCAGGGGGATCGACGAGCAGTACTTC.

The chain recombines TRBV6-5 with TRBJ1-2; possible D gene TRBD1, 5 bases. This CDR3 has 13 amino acids. The germline V gene has CDR1 MNHEY and CDR2 SVGAGI. V was pared by 5 bases and J by 7 bases, with 14 bases between. The DNA for the CDR3 is TGTGCCAGCAGTGAAGTTCAGGGTTCTGGCTACACCTTC. Translated: CASSEVQGSGYTF.

The chain carries TRBV18 and TRBJ2-3; 8 bases align to TRBD1. The germline V gene has CDR1 KGHSH and CDR2 LQKENI. Trimming cost V 6 bases and J 1 base; bases outside gene matches: 6. CDR3 length: 15 amino acids. The CDR3: CASSEGQVGTDTQYF. The CDR3 DNA reads as TGTGCCAGCTCCGAGGGACAGGTGGGCACAGATACGCAGTATTTT.

The chain employs TRBV4-3 and TRBJ1-4, with 7 bases identical to TRBD1. Per the germline V gene, CDR1 is LGHNA and CDR2 is YSLEER. There are 15 residues in the CDR3. V lost 6 bases and J lost 0; bases outside the gene matches: 4. The CDR3 sequence: CASSYTGATNEKLFF. The CDR3 DNA reads as TGCGCCAGCAGTTATACAGGGGCAACTAATGAAAAACTGTTTTTT.

Regarding this clone: The sample holds other DNA sequences that translate to the same CDR3. V is TRBV28 and J is TRBJ2-2; D possibly corresponds to TRBD1 (5 bases). Per germline, CDR1 MDHEN and CDR2 SYDVKM. V lost 3 bases, J lost 6 bases, and 11 bases lay in between. CDR3 length: 14 amino acids. The CDR3 reads CASSLGQTPGELFF. Here the CDR3 DNA reads TGTGCCAGCAGTTTGGGGCAGACGCCCGGGGAGCTGTTTTTT.

This chain links TRBV5-1 with TRBJ2-3, with 11 bases aligning to TRBD2. The CDR3 contains 16 residues. V was pared by 1 base and J by 1 base, with 2 bases of the junction left unmatched. Germline V gives CDR1 SGHRS, CDR2 YFSETQ. CDR3 region: CASSLLAGGRTDTQYF. In DNA form, the CDR3 reads TGCGCCAGCAGCTTGCTAGCGGGGGGACGCACAGATACGCAGTATTTT.

The rearrangement links TRBV4-3 to TRBJ2-3; D might be TRBD1 (5 bases). Trimming removed 1 base from V and 2 bases from J, with 7 bases in between. The CDR3 is made up of 14 amino acids. Germline V gene data show CDR1 as LGHNA and CDR2 as YSLEER. The CDR3: CASSQGGNTDTQYF. As DNA, the CDR3 is TGCGCCAGCAGCCAAGGGGGCAACACAGATACGCAGTATTTT.

The chain carries TRBV29-1 and TRBJ1-1, with 9 bases identical to TRBD1. The CDR3 contains 16 residues. J was trimmed by 4 bases and V by 2 bases; bases with no gene match: 11. Germline V CDR1 and CDR2: SQVTM, ANQGSEA. For the CDR3, the DNA is TGCAGCGTTGAACGGGACAGGGAACTTGAAGGCACTGAAGCTTTCTTT. As protein: CSVERDRELEGTEAFF.

A single count supports this clone. The chain carries TRBV5-1 and TRBJ2-5; 9 bases are a match to TRBD2. Per the germline V gene, CDR1 is SGHRS and CDR2 is YFSETQ. The CDR3 is made up of 15 amino acids. J lost 3 bases, V lost 4 bases, and 7 bases had no gene match. In DNA, the CDR3 is TGCGCCAGCAGCCGTTCCCCTAGCGGGAAAGAGACCCAGTACTTC. Amino acid sequence: CASSRSPSGKETQYF.

The chain combines TRBV7-6 with TRBJ2-7; D is perhaps TRBD2 (6 bases). Trimming took 1 base from V and 2 from J, leaving 9 bases between them. CDR3 length: 14 residues. Germline lookup yields CDR1 SGHVS and CDR2 FNYEAQ. CDR3 loop: CASSLEAGPYEQYF. As DNA, the CDR3 is TGTGCCAGCAGCTTAGAGGCGGGGCCCTACGAGCAGTACTTC. The full variable domain, in which reference TRBV7-6 and TRBJ2-7 provide the parts outside the CDR3, is GAGVSQSPRYKVTKRGQDVALRCDPISGHVSLYWYRQALGQGPEFLTYFNYEAQQDKSGLPNDRFSAERPEGSISTLTIQRTEQRDSAMYRCASSLEAGPYEQYFGPGTRLTVT.

V and J are TRBV30 and TRBJ2-2; possibly TRBD2 for D (5 bases). Germline assignment: CDR1 GTSNPN and CDR2 SVGIG (reference sequence). The CDR3 runs to 13 residues. V was clipped by 3 bases and J by 6 bases, with 11 bases between them. CDR3 in amino acids: CAWSPPGAGELFF. CDR3 DNA: TGTGCCTGGAGCCCACCCGGGGCCGGGGAGCTGTTTTTT.

This clone was seen only a few times. The V call is TRBV5-6, the J call TRBJ1-4; possible D gene TRBD1, 5 bases. The germline V gene encodes CDR1 SGHDT and CDR2 YYEEEE. Trimming stripped 0 bases from V and 8 bases from J, with 11 bases between. This CDR3 comprises 14 residues. This CDR3 reads CASSLGGGEEKLFF. DNA of the CDR3: TGTGCCAGCAGCTTGGGTGGAGGGGAAGAAAAACTGTTTTTT. The whole variable domain, remainder taken from reference TRBV5-6 and TRBJ1-4, is DAGVTQSPTHLIKTRGQQVTLRCSPKSGHDTVSWYQQALGQGPQFIFQYYEEEERQRGNFPDRFSGHQFPNYSSELNVNALLLGDSALYLCASSLGGGEEKLFFGSGTQLSVL.